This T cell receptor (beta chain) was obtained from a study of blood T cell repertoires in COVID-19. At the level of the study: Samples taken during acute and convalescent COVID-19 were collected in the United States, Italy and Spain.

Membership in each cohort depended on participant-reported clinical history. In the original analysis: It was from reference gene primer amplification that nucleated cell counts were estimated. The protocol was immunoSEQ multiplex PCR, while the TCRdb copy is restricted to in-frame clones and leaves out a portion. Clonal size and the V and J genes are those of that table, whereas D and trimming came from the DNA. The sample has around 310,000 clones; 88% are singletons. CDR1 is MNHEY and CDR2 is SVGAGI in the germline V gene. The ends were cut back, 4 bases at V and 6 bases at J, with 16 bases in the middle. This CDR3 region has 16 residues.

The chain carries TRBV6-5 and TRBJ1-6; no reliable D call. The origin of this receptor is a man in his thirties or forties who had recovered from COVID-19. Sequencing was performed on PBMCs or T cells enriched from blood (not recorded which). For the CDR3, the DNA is TGTGCCAGCAGTTTCGAAGCGGGGAACCGTAATTCACCCCTCCACTTT. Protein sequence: CASSFEAGNRNSPLHF.